These 27 T cell receptor beta chains came from one sample sequenced in a study of cytomegalovirus exposure and HLA in healthy donors. Both 60 Vbeta primers and 13 Jbeta primers went into the PCR. Sequencing used immunoSEQ multiplex PCR; TCRdb keeps in-frame clones, though not all of them. The profile shows around 190,000 clones, 65% to 80% of them singletons. The material sequenced was PBMCs. Receptors were obtained from a man aged 30 to 45 in good health and CMV-seropositive.

The rearrangement joins TRBV28 to TRBJ2-7, with 8 bases that match TRBD1. The CDR3 is made up of 14 amino acids. V was pared by 3 bases and J by 6 bases, with 7 bases of the junction left unmatched. CDR1 is MDHEN, CDR2 SYDVKM, per germline. CDR3 protein: CASSFPGQGGEQYF. The CDR3 coding sequence is TGTGCCAGCAGTTTTCCAGGACAGGGTGGCGAGCAGTACTTC.

The rearrangement joins TRBV23-1 to TRBJ1-3; a weak D match, TRBD1 (5 bases). TRBV23-1 is noted as an ORF with a role that remains uncertain. The V gene lost 3 bases and the J gene lost 4 bases, with 16 bases spanning the gap. This CDR3 has 16 amino acids. The CDR3 DNA reads TGCGCCAGCAGTCACCCCAGGGTGAGTTTAGGAAACACCATATATTTT. Its translation is CASSHPRVSLGNTIYF.

The chain recombines TRBV7-9 with TRBJ2-2, with D perhaps TRBD2 (6 bases). The germline V gene encodes CDR1 SEHNR and CDR2 FQNEAQ (reference sequence). V was pared by 5 bases and J by 6 bases, with 19 bases between. The CDR3 covers 16 residues. CDR3 protein: CASSPTQGLPPGELFF. CDR3 nucleotides: TGTGCCAGCAGCCCCACCCAGGGACTCCCCCCCGGGGAGCTGTTTTTT.

V gene TRBV5-1 combines with J gene TRBJ2-1; D gene ambiguous. Germline V gene data show CDR1 as SGHRS and CDR2 as YFSETQ. The CDR3 has 18 residues. V lost 0 bases, J lost 4 bases, and 20 bases lay in between. CDR3 sequence: CASSLGQELLLQYNEQFF. CDR3 in DNA: TGCGCCAGCAGCTTGGGGCAGGAACTCCTACTTCAATACAATGAGCAGTTCTTC.

This chain connects TRBV7-2 to TRBJ2-5; 8 bases are a match to TRBD1. The ends lost 4 bases at V and 5 bases at J; junction bases unmatched: 9. Germline-derived CDR1 and CDR2 are SGHTA and FQGNSA. CDR3 length equals 15 residues. CDR3 sequence reads: CASSSDRGLWETQYF. CDR3 coding DNA: TGTGCCAGCAGCTCAGACAGGGGTCTTTGGGAGACCCAGTACTTC.

The V gene is TRBV27, the J gene TRBJ2-5; TRBD1 agrees at 10 bases. The germline V gene has CDR1 MNHEY and CDR2 SMNVEV (reference sequence). The ends lost 6 bases at V and 5 bases at J; junction bases unmatched: 12. The CDR3 sequence is 16 residues long. This CDR3 reads CASSLSGQGYFETQYF. The CDR3 nucleotides are TGTGCCAGCAGCCTTTCGGGACAGGGGTATTTTGAGACCCAGTACTTC.

The rearrangement links TRBV5-4 to TRBJ2-1, with D possibly TRBD1 on 6 matching bases. The CDR3 spans 13 residues. Germline V gene data show CDR1 as SGHNT and CDR2 as YYREEE (reference sequence). V was shortened by 3 bases and J by 5 bases, with 9 bases between the two germline ends. The CDR3 here is CASSSGQHNEQFF. CDR3 in DNA: TGTGCCAGCAGCTCGGGACAACACAATGAGCAGTTCTTC.

This clone was detected once. The chain employs TRBV28 and TRBJ2-7; 13 bases line up with TRBD2. The CDR3 extends over 15 amino acids. Germline V lookup: CDR1 MDHEN, CDR2 SYDVKM. J lost 7 bases, V lost 6 bases, and 9 bases had no gene match. The CDR3 DNA follows: TGTGCCAGCAGCCAACTAGCGGGAGGGATGGGTGAGCAGTACTTC. This gives the protein CASSQLAGGMGEQYF. Full variable domain (outside the CDR3, taken from reference TRBV28 and TRBJ2-7): DVKVTQSSRYLVKRTGEKVFLECVQDMDHENMFWYRQDPGLGLRLIYFSYDVKMKEKGDIPEGYSVSREKKERFSLILESASTNQTSMYLCASSQLAGGMGEQYFGPGTRLTVT.

This clone was seen a few times. The chain uses TRBV6-5 and TRBJ1-2; 9 bases line up with TRBD1. Germline loops: CDR1 MNHEY, CDR2 SVGAGI. The CDR3 spans 15 residues. Trimming took 5 bases from V and 7 from J; bases not matched to a gene: 11. The CDR3 loop reads CASSQGTGILGGYTF. The CDR3 nucleotides read TGTGCCAGCAGTCAGGGGACAGGGATTCTCGGTGGCTACACCTTC.

This chain uses TRBV12-5 with TRBJ1-5, with TRBD1 as a possible D gene (5 bases). This CDR3 is 14 amino acids long. V shed 0 bases and J shed 4 bases, with 7 bases lying between them. From germline, CDR1 is LGHNT and CDR2 FRNRAP. The CDR3: CASGLVPGNQPQHF. For the CDR3, the DNA is TGTGCTAGTGGTTTGGTACCAGGGAATCAGCCCCAGCATTTT.

The chain employs TRBV9 and TRBJ2-1, with a tentative D call TRBD2 (6 bases). The germline V and J ends were trimmed by 3 bases and 0 bases, with 16 bases remaining between them. The CDR3 has 17 residues. Germline lookup yields CDR1 SGDLS and CDR2 YYNGEE. The DNA of the CDR3 is TGTGCCAGCAGCGCCGGGGGAGCCTCGAGCTCCTACAATGAGCAGTTCTTC. It codes for CASSAGGASSSYNEQFF.

In this sample, this clone turned up a few times. This chain links TRBV5-8 with TRBJ2-7; D gene uncertain. The CDR3 totals 12 residues. Trimming shortened V by 4 bases and J by 6 bases, and 11 bases separated the two germline ends. Germline loops: CDR1 SGHTS, CDR2 YDEGEE. The CDR3 nucleotides read TGTGCCAGCAGCCTAGGAAAACGCGAGCAGTACTTC. Translated, it gives CASSLGKREQYF.

The V gene is TRBV7-2, the J gene TRBJ2-5; D might be TRBD2 (6 bases). The CDR3 has 14 residues. Germline CDR1 reads SGHTA; CDR2 reads FQGNSA. V lost 4 bases and J 1 base, leaving 10 bases between the germline ends. The CDR3 reads CASSSGTPQETQYF. The CDR3 nucleotides read TGTGCCAGCAGCTCCGGGACTCCCCAAGAGACCCAGTACTTC.

The CDR3 loop is CASSFSGGAEAFF. CDR3 DNA sequence: TGCGCCAGCAGCTTTTCTGGGGGGGCTGAAGCTTTCTTT. The J gene is TRBJ1-1, the V gene TRBV5-1, with D perhaps TRBD1 (5 bases). The CDR3 length is 13 residues. Germline V gene data show CDR1 as SGHRS and CDR2 as YFSETQ. The germline V and J ends were trimmed by 2 bases and 6 bases, with 11 bases remaining between them.

This chain links TRBV7-2 with TRBJ2-7, with 7 bases matching TRBD1. With 3 bases clipped from V and 2 bases from J, the junction kept 1 base outside the gene matches. The germline V gene has CDR1 SGHTA and CDR2 FQGNSA. The CDR3 loop spans 13 amino acids. As DNA, the CDR3 is TGTGCCAGCAGCTTCGGGACAGCCTACGAGCAGTACTTC. Residues: CASSFGTAYEQYF.

The CDR3, as DNA: TGTGCCAGTAGTTTATACGGGATCCTAAATCCGATACCCGATAGCTCCTACAATGAGCAGTTCTTC. Translated: CASSLYGILNPIPDSSYNEQFF. The V and J genes are TRBV19 and TRBJ2-1; TRBD2 is a possible D gene (5 bases). The CDR3 is 22 residues long. Between the trimmed V and J ends, which lost 5 bases and 0 bases, there was a span of 32 bases. Germline loops: CDR1 LNHDA, CDR2 SQIVND (reference sequence).

The chain joins TRBV30 to TRBJ2-6; the D gene is possibly TRBD1 (5 bases). CDR1 is GTSNPN, CDR2 SVGIG, per germline (reference sequence). Trimming left V 2 bases short and J 2 bases short, with 7 bases between. CDR3 length equals 14 residues. CDR3 loop: CAWSRRAGANVLTF. CDR3 sequence (DNA): TGTGCCTGGAGTCGCAGGGCTGGGGCCAACGTCCTGACTTTC.

The chain combines TRBV27 with TRBJ2-5, with D tentatively TRBD1 (6 bases). Trimming removed 5 bases at V and 5 bases at J, with 15 bases between. CDR3 length equals 14 residues. Germline V CDR1 and CDR2: MNHEY, SMNVEV (reference sequence). The CDR3 sequence: CASSQQGLRETQYF. CDR3 coding DNA: TGTGCCAGCAGTCAACAGGGTCTTAGGGAGACCCAGTACTTC.

V usage is TRBV5-6 and J usage is TRBJ2-1, with D hard to call. Germline V lookup: CDR1 SGHDT, CDR2 YYEEEE. This CDR3 has 11 amino acids. V shed 4 bases and J shed 5 bases, with 4 bases lying between them. CDR3 region: CASSQDNEQFF. In nucleotides, the CDR3 is TGTGCCAGCAGCCAGGACAATGAGCAGTTCTTC.

This clone was counted ten times or more. This chain uses TRBV7-9 with TRBJ2-1, with 8 bases identical to TRBD2. The J segment lost 5 bases and the V segment lost 1 base, leaving 4 bases of the junction unmatched. Looked up from germline, CDR1 is SEHNR and CDR2 is FQNEAQ (reference sequence). The CDR3 extends over 15 amino acids. DNA for the CDR3: TGTGCCAGCAGCTTAGAGAGAGCGGGAGACAATGAGCAGTTCTTC. This translates into CASSLERAGDNEQFF.

The J gene is TRBJ2-6, the V gene TRBV18, with a tentative D call TRBD1 (5 bases). The CDR3 is 16 residues long. Trimming stripped 0 bases from V and 7 bases from J, with 13 bases between. Germline loops: CDR1 KGHSH, CDR2 LQKENI. The CDR3 sequence: CASSPPSPGQANVLTF. The CDR3 coding sequence is TGTGCCAGCTCACCACCGTCACCAGGGCAAGCCAACGTCCTGACTTTC.

The chain carries TRBV5-6 and TRBJ2-7; 11 nucleotides line up with TRBD2. With 2 bases clipped from V and 0 bases from J, the junction kept 13 bases outside the gene matches. Germline V gene data show CDR1 as SGHDT and CDR2 as YYEEEE. The CDR3 spans 19 residues. DNA of the CDR3: TGTGCCAGCAGCTTAAGAGGGACAGAGACTAGCGGGAACTCCTACGAGCAGTACTTC. Its translation is CASSLRGTETSGNSYEQYF.

This chain joins TRBV28 and TRBJ2-7, with TRBD2 as a possible D gene (5 bases). The CDR3 covers 16 residues. V was clipped by 0 bases and J by 1 base, with 13 bases between them. The germline V gene encodes CDR1 MDHEN and CDR2 SYDVKM. CDR3 coding DNA: TGTGCCAGCAGTTTATGGAGGGCCGGTGGGTCCTACGAGCAGTACTTC. It codes for CASSLWRAGGSYEQYF.

This clone showed up just a few times. V usage is TRBV10-3 and J usage is TRBJ1-1; 7 nucleotides match TRBD1. CDR1 is ENHRY and CDR2 is SYGVKD in the germline V gene. The ends lost 7 bases at V and 0 bases at J; junction bases unmatched: 2. The CDR3 has 13 residues. CDR3 bases: TGTGCCATCAAGGGACAGTTGAACACTGAAGCTTTCTTT. Amino acid sequence: CAIKGQLNTEAFF.

The rearrangement joins TRBV27 to TRBJ2-7; 8 nucleotides match TRBD1. The germline V gene has CDR1 MNHEY and CDR2 SMNVEV (reference sequence). The junction had 11 bases not matched to a gene; V was cut back by 5 bases and J by 5 bases. CDR3 length: 15 amino acids. The CDR3 DNA reads TGTGCCAGCAGTCCTTACGACAGGGGTGTTAACGAGCAGTACTTC. Protein product: CASSPYDRGVNEQYF.

J is TRBJ2-7 and V is TRBV5-4; 9 bases fit TRBD2. With 4 bases clipped from V and 2 bases from J, the junction kept 10 bases outside the gene matches. The CDR3 is 16 amino acids. The germline V gene has CDR1 SGHNT and CDR2 YYREEE (reference sequence). The CDR3, as DNA: TGTGCCAGCAGCGCCCTCAGCCGCGGGAGGGCCTACGAGCAGTACTTC. Translation gives CASSALSRGRAYEQYF.

This clone has a handful of counts. V gene TRBV19 combines with J gene TRBJ2-6; 7 positions agree with TRBD2. J gave up 0 bases and V 5 bases, and 7 bases lay outside the gene matches. This CDR3 contains 17 residues. The germline CDR1 and CDR2 sequences are LNHDA and SQIVND (reference sequence). In DNA form, the CDR3 reads TGTGCCAGTAGTGGGGGGGGACCGATCTCTGGGGCCAACGTCCTGACTTTC. This encodes CASSGGGPISGANVLTF.